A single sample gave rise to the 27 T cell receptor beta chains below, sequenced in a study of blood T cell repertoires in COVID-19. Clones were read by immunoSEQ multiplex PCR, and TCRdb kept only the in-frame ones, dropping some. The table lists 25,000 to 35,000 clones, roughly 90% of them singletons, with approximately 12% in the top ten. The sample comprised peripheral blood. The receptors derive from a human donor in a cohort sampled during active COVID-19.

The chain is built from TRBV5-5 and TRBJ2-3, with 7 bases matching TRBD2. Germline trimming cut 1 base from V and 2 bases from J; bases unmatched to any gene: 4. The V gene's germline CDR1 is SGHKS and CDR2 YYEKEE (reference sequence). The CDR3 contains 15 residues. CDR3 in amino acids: CASSLMAGVTDTQYF. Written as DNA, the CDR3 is TGTGCCAGCAGCTTGATGGCGGGAGTCACAGATACGCAGTATTTT.

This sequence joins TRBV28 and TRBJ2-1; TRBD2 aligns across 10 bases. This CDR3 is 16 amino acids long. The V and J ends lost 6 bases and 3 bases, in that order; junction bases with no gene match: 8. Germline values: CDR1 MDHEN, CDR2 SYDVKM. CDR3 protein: CASSTSGTLRYNEQFF. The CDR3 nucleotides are TGTGCCAGCAGCACTAGCGGGACTTTGCGCTACAATGAGCAGTTCTTC.

The CDR3 DNA reads TGTGCCAGCAGCCAGCCAGGGAAGGGAGAGACCCAGTACTTC. The encoded protein is CASSQPGKGETQYF. This chain uses TRBV3-1 (or the pseudogene TRBV3-2) with TRBJ2-5, with a tentative D call TRBD1 (5 bases). CDR3 size: 14 residues. CDR1 LGHDT and CDR2 YNNKEL come from the germline V gene (reference sequence). V was cut by 3 bases and J by 4 bases, with 12 bases left in between.

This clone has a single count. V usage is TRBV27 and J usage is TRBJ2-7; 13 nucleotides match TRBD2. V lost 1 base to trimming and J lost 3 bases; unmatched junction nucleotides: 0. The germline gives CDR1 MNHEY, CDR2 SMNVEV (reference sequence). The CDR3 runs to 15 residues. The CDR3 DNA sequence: TGTGCCAGCAGTTTATGGACTAGCGGGAGCTACGAGCAGTACTTC. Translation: CASSLWTSGSYEQYF.

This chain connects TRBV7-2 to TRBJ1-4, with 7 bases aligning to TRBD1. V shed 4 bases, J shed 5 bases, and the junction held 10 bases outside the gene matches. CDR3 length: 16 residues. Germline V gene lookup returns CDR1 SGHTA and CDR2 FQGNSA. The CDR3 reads CASSSRDRDPNEKLFF. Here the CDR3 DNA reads TGTGCCAGCAGCTCCCGTGACAGGGATCCGAATGAAAAACTGTTTTTT.

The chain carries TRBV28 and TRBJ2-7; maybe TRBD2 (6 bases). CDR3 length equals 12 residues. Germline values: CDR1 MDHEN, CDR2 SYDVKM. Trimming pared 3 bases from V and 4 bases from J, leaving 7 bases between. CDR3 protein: CASSFAGYEQYF. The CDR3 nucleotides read TGTGCCAGCAGTTTCGCGGGGTACGAGCAGTACTTC.

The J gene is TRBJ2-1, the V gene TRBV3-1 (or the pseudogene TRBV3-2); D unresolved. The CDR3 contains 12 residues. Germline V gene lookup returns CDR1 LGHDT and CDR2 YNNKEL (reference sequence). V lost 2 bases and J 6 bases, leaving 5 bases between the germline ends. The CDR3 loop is CASSQLGNEQFF. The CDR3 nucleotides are TGTGCCAGCAGCCAACTAGGCAATGAGCAGTTCTTC.

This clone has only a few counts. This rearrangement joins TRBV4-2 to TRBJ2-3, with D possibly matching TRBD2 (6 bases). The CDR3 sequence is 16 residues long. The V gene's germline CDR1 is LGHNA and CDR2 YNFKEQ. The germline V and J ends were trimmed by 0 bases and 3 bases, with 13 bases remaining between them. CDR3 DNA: TGTGCCAGCAGCCAAGAGGTGGCGGAGGGGACAGATACGCAGTATTTT. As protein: CASSQEVAEGTDTQYF.

CDR3 sequence reads: CASSSTQGAGWNSPLHF. In DNA, the CDR3 is TGTGCCAGCTCATCAACACAGGGGGCGGGTTGGAATTCACCCCTCCACTTT. The chain links TRBV18 to TRBJ1-6; 9 bases agree with TRBD1. The CDR3 runs 17 residues. The V gene's germline CDR1 is KGHSH and CDR2 LQKENI. J gave up 7 bases and V 5 bases, and 12 bases lay outside the gene matches.

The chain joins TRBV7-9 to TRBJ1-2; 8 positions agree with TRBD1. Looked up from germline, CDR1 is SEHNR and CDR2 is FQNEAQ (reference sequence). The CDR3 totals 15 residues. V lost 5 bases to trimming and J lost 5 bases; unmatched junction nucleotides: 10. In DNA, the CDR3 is TGTGCCAGCAGCCCATTCGGACAGGGTGGGTATGGCTACACCTTC. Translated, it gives CASSPFGQGGYGYTF. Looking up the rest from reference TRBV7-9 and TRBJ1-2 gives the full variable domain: DTGVSQNPRHKITKRGQNVTFRCDPISEHNRLYWYRQTLGQGPEFLTYFQNEAQLEKSRLLSDRFSAERPKGSFSTLEIQRTEQGDSAMYLCASSPFGQGGYGYTFGSGTRLTVV.

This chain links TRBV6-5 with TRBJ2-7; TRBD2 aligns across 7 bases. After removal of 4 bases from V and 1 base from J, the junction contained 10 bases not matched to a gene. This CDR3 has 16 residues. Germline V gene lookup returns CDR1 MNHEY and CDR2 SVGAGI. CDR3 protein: CASSSRERLASYEQYF. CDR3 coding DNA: TGTGCCAGCAGTTCCCGAGAGCGACTAGCATCCTACGAGCAGTACTTC.

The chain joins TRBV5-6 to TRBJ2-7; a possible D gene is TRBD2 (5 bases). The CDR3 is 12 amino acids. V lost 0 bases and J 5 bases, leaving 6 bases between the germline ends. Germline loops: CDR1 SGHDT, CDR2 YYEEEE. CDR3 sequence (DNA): TGTGCCAGCAGCTTGGTCGGGGACGAGCAGTACTTC. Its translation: CASSLVGDEQYF.

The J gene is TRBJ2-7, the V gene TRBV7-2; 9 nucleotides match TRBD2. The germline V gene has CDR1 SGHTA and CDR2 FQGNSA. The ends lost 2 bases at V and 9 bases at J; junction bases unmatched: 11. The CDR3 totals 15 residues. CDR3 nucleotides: TGTGCCAGCAGCTTATGGAGTCTAGCGGGGACCATGCAGTACTTC. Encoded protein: CASSLWSLAGTMQYF.

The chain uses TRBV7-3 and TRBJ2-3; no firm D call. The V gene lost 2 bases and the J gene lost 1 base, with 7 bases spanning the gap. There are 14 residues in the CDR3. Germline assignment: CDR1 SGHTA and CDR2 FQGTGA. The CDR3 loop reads CASSLGVGTDTQYF. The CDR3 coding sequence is TGTGCCAGCAGCTTAGGTGTAGGCACAGATACGCAGTATTTT.

In DNA, the CDR3 is TGTGCAAGTCGCTTGGGGACAGGGAACACCGGGGAGCTGTTTTTT. This encodes CASRLGTGNTGELFF. The V gene is TRBV12-2, the J gene TRBJ2-2; the table's TRBD1 call for D was not verified on the DNA. TRBV12-2 counts as a pseudogene. This CDR3 spans 15 amino acids.

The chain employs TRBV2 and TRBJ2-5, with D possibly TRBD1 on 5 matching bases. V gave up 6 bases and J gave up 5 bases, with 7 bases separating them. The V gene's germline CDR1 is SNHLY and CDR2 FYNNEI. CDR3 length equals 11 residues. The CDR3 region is CASRGPETQYF. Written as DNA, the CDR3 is TGTGCCAGCAGGGGGCCGGAGACCCAGTACTTC.

CDR3 in DNA: TGTGCCAGCAGCCCAAGGGACAGTTACTACGAGCAGTACTTC. It is translated as CASSPRDSYYEQYF. The J gene is TRBJ2-7, the V gene TRBV7-9, with 7 bases identical to TRBD1. V shed 5 bases, J shed 3 bases, and the junction held 7 bases outside the gene matches. Germline CDR1 and CDR2: SEHNR and FQNEAQ (reference sequence). The CDR3 covers 14 residues.

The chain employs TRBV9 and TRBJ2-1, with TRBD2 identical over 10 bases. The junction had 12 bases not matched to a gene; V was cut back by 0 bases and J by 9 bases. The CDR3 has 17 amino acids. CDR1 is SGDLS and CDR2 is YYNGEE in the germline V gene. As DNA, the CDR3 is TGTGCCAGCAGCGTAGCTGGTGCGGCTAGCGGGAGAGGTGAGCAGTTCTTC. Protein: CASSVAGAASGRGEQFF.

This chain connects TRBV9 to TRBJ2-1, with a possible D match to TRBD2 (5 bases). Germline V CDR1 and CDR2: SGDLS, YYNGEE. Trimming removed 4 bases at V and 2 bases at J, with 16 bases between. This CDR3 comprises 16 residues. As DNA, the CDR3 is TGTGCCAGCAGCTTAGGACTGGGTCGCACCTACAATGAGCAGTTCTTC. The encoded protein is CASSLGLGRTYNEQFF.

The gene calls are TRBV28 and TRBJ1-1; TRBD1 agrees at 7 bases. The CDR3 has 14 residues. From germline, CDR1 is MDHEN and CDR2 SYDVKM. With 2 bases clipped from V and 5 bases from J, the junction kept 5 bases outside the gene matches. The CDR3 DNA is TGTGCCAGCAGTTTACCAGGGGGTGGAACTGAAGCTTTCTTT. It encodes CASSLPGGGTEAFF. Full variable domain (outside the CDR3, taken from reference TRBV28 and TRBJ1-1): DVKVTQSSRYLVKRTGEKVFLECVQDMDHENMFWYRQDPGLGLRLIYFSYDVKMKEKGDIPEGYSVSREKKERFSLILESASTNQTSMYLCASSLPGGGTEAFFGQGTRLTVV.

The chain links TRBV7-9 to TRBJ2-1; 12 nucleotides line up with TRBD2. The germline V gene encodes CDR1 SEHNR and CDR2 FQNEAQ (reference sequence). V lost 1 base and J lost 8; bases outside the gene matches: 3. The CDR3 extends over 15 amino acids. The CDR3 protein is CASSLGPSGRDEQFF. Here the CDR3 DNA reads TGTGCCAGCAGCTTAGGCCCTAGCGGGAGGGATGAGCAGTTCTTC.

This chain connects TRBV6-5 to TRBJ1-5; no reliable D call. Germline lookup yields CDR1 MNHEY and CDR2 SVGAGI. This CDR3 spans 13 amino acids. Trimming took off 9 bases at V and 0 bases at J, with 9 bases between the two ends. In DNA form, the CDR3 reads TGTGCCAGTTACCAGAATAGCAATCAGCCCCAGCATTTT. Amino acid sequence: CASYQNSNQPQHF.

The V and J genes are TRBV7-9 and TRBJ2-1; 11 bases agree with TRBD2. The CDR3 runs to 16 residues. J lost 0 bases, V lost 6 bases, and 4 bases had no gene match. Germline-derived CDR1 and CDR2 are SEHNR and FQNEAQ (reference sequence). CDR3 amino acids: CASRPTSGSSYNEQFF. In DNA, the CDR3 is TGTGCCAGCAGGCCTACTAGCGGGAGCTCCTACAATGAGCAGTTCTTC. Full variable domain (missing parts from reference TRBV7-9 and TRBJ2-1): DTGVSQNPRHKITKRGQNVTFRCDPISEHNRLYWYRQTLGQGPEFLTYFQNEAQLEKSRLLSDRFSAERPKGSFSTLEIQRTEQGDSAMYLCASRPTSGSSYNEQFFGPGTRLTVL.

The CDR3 spells CASSVRDNQETQYF. Here the CDR3 DNA reads TGCGCCAGCAGCGTACGGGACAACCAAGAGACCCAGTACTTC. The rearrangement links TRBV5-1 to TRBJ2-5; TRBD1 is a possible D gene (6 bases). CDR1 is SGHRS, CDR2 YFSETQ, per germline. Trimming removed 4 bases from V and 0 bases from J, with 10 bases in between. There are 14 residues in the CDR3.

CDR3 DNA: TGTGCCAGCAGTGAGGTAGCGGGAGATTTGAAGACCCAGTACTTC. This codes for CASSEVAGDLKTQYF. The rearrangement uses TRBV6-1 and TRBJ2-5, with TRBD2 matching 9 bases. With V trimmed by 3 bases and J by 6 bases, 8 bases remained unmatched. CDR3 length: 15 residues. Per the germline V gene, CDR1 is MNHNS and CDR2 is SASEGT.

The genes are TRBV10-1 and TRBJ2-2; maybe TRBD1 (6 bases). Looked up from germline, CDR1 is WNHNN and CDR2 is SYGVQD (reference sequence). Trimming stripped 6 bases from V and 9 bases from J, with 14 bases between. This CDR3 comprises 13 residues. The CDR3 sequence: CASSDGGRRELFF. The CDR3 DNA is TGCGCCAGCAGCGATGGGGGCAGAAGGGAGCTGTTTTTT.

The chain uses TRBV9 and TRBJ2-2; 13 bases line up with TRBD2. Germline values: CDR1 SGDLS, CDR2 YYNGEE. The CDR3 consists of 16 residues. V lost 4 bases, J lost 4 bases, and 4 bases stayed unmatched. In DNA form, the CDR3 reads TGTGCCAGCAGCCCAGGGACTAGCGGGATCACCGGGGAGCTGTTTTTT. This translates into CASSPGTSGITGELFF.